This T cell receptor beta chain was recorded in a study of cytomegalovirus exposure and HLA in healthy donors. PCR amplification relied on 60 Vbeta primers (plus 13 Jbeta primers). Sequenced by immunoSEQ multiplex PCR; TCRdb stores in-frame clones only, minus some. The sample includes some 130,000 clones, just under 80% of them seen just once. Germline CDR1 and CDR2: SGHNT and YENEEA. The CDR3 loop spans 17 amino acids. Trimming removed 6 bases from V and 1 base from J; junction bases left unmatched: 12. The material sequenced was PBMCs. J is TRBJ2-3 and V is TRBV11-3; 8 bases agree with TRBD2. The TCR was taken from a man aged 25-45 years in good health. The CDR3 is CASSQLEASGRTDTQYF. CDR3 sequence (DNA): TGTGCCAGCAGTCAACTTGAGGCTAGCGGGCGCACAGATACGCAGTATTTT.